This TCR beta chain stems from a study of T cells in Graves' hyperthyroidism and ophthalmopathy. Graves' hyperthyroidism qualified as stable when ophthalmopathy did not progress within 18 months. Amplified regions were TCR beta CDR3 sequences from RNA transcripts. When the TCR CDR3 underwent first-round RT-PCR, the HTBI primer set was used. TCRdb called the multiplex PCR reads again in MiXCR, with one record for every CDR3 protein. The sample shows roughly 420,000 distinct CDR3 sequences, more than 15% of them seen only once. The J segment lost 6 bases and the V segment lost 7 bases, leaving 10 bases of the junction unmatched. Germline V gene lookup returns CDR1 ENHRY and CDR2 SYGVKD. The CDR3 has 14 residues. This clonotype occurred many times.

The sample consisted of blood. The receptor was derived from a woman aged 18-30 years with Graves' hyperthyroidism. The V and J genes are TRBV10-3 and TRBJ1-2, with 8 positions matching TRBD1. CDR3 sequence: CAITPDRVFDGYTF. The CDR3 DNA follows: TGTGCCATCACTCCGGACAGGGTGTTCGATGGCTACACCTTC.